Presented here are 24 T cell receptor beta chains from one specimen sequenced in a study of neoadjuvant anti-PD-1 for oral cavity cancer. TCRdb's copy holds only in-frame clones and misses some; the assay was immunoSEQ multiplex PCR. Of about 10,000 clones listed, around 62% are singletons. Specified time point: after neoadjuvant nivolumab, at surgical resection. The sample in question was PBMCs, obtained after nivolumab (anti-PD-1) treatment. The receptors were sampled from a person aged 40 to 85 with oral cavity squamous cell carcinoma.

This clone has just a few counts. The rearrangement joins TRBV7-2 to TRBJ1-6; 7 bases are shared with TRBD1. The CDR3 spans 17 residues. Germline lookup yields CDR1 SGHTA and CDR2 FQGNSA. The trim removed 4 bases at V and 0 bases at J, leaving 6 bases unmatched. Here the CDR3 reads CASSSRTGSSYNSPLHF. As DNA, the CDR3 is TGTGCCAGCAGCTCCCGGACAGGATCCTCCTATAATTCACCCCTCCACTTT.

The gene calls are TRBV10-1 and TRBJ2-3, with TRBD2 matching over 11 bases. CDR3 length: 15 amino acids. The germline V gene encodes CDR1 WNHNN and CDR2 SYGVQD (reference sequence). The trim removed 2 bases at V and 7 bases at J, leaving 5 bases unmatched. This CDR3 is CASSEVAGGQNTQYF. CDR3 in DNA: TGCGCCAGCAGTGAGGTAGCGGGAGGGCAAAATACGCAGTATTTT.

This clone was seen a handful of times. The V call is TRBV6-4, the J call TRBJ1-5; D is unresolved. CDR3 size: 13 residues. From germline, CDR1 is MRHNA and CDR2 SNTAGT. The germline V and J ends were trimmed by 5 bases and 6 bases, with 11 bases remaining between them. CDR3 sequence: CASSYEGGQPQHF. CDR3 nucleotide sequence: TGTGCCAGCAGTTACGAGGGAGGTCAGCCCCAGCATTTT.

This sequence joins TRBV5-1 and TRBJ1-1; TRBD1 is a possible D gene (6 bases). Trimming removed 4 bases at V and 1 base at J, with 8 bases between. The CDR3 runs 13 residues. Germline CDR1 is SGHRS and CDR2 is YFSETQ. In nucleotides, the CDR3 is TGCGCCAGCAGCCCGACAGGGAACACTGAAGCTTTCTTT. It specifies CASSPTGNTEAFF.

This clone was counted only a few times. The chain employs TRBV2 and TRBJ1-4, with 7 bases identical to TRBD1. The CDR3 contains 16 residues. Trimming at V came to 5 bases and at J to 5 bases, leaving 11 bases not matched to a gene. CDR1 SNHLY and CDR2 FYNNEI come from the germline V gene. DNA of the CDR3: TGTGCCAGCAGTTTACTCGAGGGACAGCTAAATGAAAAACTGTTTTTT. This translates into CASSLLEGQLNEKLFF.

This sequence joins TRBV30 and TRBJ1-5; 11 nucleotides align to TRBD1. Germline CDR1 and CDR2: GTSNPN and SVGIG (reference sequence). This CDR3 has 15 amino acids. Trimming at V came to 2 bases and at J to 6 bases, leaving 6 bases not matched to a gene. The CDR3 nucleotides are TGTGCCTGGAGTCTCCGTGGACAGGGGGCTCAGCCCCAGCATTTT. Translated, it gives CAWSLRGQGAQPQHF.

The chain uses TRBV11-2 and TRBJ2-3; TRBD2 aligns across 8 bases. The germline V gene encodes CDR1 SGHAT and CDR2 FQNNGV. This CDR3 has 16 residues. Unmatched junction bases numbered 7, after V lost 5 bases and J lost 0 bases. CDR3 DNA sequence: TGTGCCAGCAGCCCCCGCGGGGGGACTAGCACAGATACGCAGTATTTT. Its translation is CASSPRGGTSTDTQYF.

This chain connects TRBV6-5 to TRBJ2-7; 8 positions agree with TRBD1. Trimming cost V 4 bases and J 9 bases; bases outside gene matches: 5. The CDR3 sequence is 12 residues long. Per germline, CDR1 MNHEY and CDR2 SVGAGI. The CDR3 loop is CASSSGGAWQYF. CDR3 DNA sequence: TGTGCCAGCAGTTCAGGGGGCGCCTGGCAGTACTTC.

This clone was observed a single time. The chain carries TRBV6-1 and TRBJ2-1, with 11 bases lining up with TRBD2. J lost 4 bases, V lost 8 bases, and 4 bases had no gene match. CDR1 and CDR2 (germline): MNHNS, SASEGT. The CDR3 consists of 14 residues. CDR3 DNA: TGTGCCAGCGGGCGGACTAGCGGGTACAATGAGCAGTTCTTC. It translates to CASGRTSGYNEQFF.

The chain couples TRBV5-4 to TRBJ2-2; 7 bases line up with TRBD1. The junction had 5 bases not matched to a gene; V was cut back by 3 bases and J by 0 bases. This CDR3 has 16 residues. The germline gives CDR1 SGHNT, CDR2 YYREEE (reference sequence). The CDR3 bases are TGTGCCAGCAGCTCGGGACAGCTAGCGAACACCGGGGAGCTGTTTTTT. Residues: CASSSGQLANTGELFF.

This clone occurred once. The chain employs TRBV29-1 and TRBJ2-7, with 16 positions matching TRBD2. Germline loops: CDR1 SQVTM, CDR2 ANQGSEA. The CDR3 sequence is 16 residues long. V lost 3 bases to trimming and J lost 7 bases; unmatched junction nucleotides: 9. In nucleotides, the CDR3 is TGCAGCGTTGATATCGGGACTAGCGGGGGGGCCGGGGAGCAGTACTTC. Translated: CSVDIGTSGGAGEQYF.

The rearrangement joins TRBV30 to TRBJ1-2, with a possible D match to TRBD1 (5 bases). The ends were cut back, 4 bases at V and 2 bases at J, with 14 bases in the middle. The germline V gene encodes CDR1 GTSNPN and CDR2 SVGIG (reference sequence). CDR3 length: 14 amino acids. Here the CDR3 DNA reads TGTGCCTGGAAGGGAGGGGCACAAAACTATGGCTACACCTTC. Its protein product is CAWKGGAQNYGYTF.

The table lists this clone with a few counts. The chain combines TRBV2 with TRBJ1-1; D might be TRBD1 (5 bases). The CDR3 extends over 13 amino acids. The germline V gene encodes CDR1 SNHLY and CDR2 FYNNEI. Trimming pared 6 bases from V and 1 base from J, leaving 9 bases between. CDR3 in amino acids: CASSRAQNTEAFF. CDR3 DNA sequence: TGTGCCAGCAGCAGGGCCCAGAACACTGAAGCTTTCTTT.

This clone has more than one count but fewer than ten. The rearrangement joins TRBV29-1 to TRBJ1-1; no definite D call. CDR1 is SQVTM, CDR2 ANQGSEA, per germline. This CDR3 contains 12 residues. CDR3 coding DNA: TGCAGTGTGAACTATTTGGGGACTGAAGCTTTCTTT. Its protein is CSVNYLGTEAFF.

This chain's CDR3 is CASGLVGQGAAGANVLTF. The DNA for the CDR3 is TGTGCTAGTGGTTTGGTAGGGCAGGGGGCGGCTGGGGCCAACGTCCTGACTTTC. This rearrangement joins TRBV12-5 to TRBJ2-6; TRBD1 agrees at 8 bases. Germline CDR1 reads LGHNT; CDR2 reads FRNRAP. The V gene end was trimmed by 0 bases and the J gene end by 2 bases; junction bases not matched to a gene: 6. This CDR3 region has 18 residues.

J is TRBJ2-7 and V is TRBV5-5; 8 bases are shared with TRBD2. Germline values: CDR1 SGHKS, CDR2 YYEKEE (reference sequence). The length of the CDR3 is 15 residues. With V trimmed by 4 bases and J by 9 bases, 15 bases remained unmatched. The CDR3 sequence is CASSRLLLAEVTQYF. The CDR3 DNA follows: TGTGCCAGCAGCCGACTTCTACTAGCGGAGGTCACGCAGTACTTC.

V gene TRBV19 combines with J gene TRBJ1-5, with 7 positions matching TRBD1. Trimming cost V 1 base and J 2 bases; bases outside gene matches: 2. Germline values: CDR1 LNHDA, CDR2 SQIVND (reference sequence). This CDR3 has 15 residues. The CDR3: CASSIGGGGNQPQHF. CDR3 bases: TGTGCCAGTAGTATAGGAGGGGGCGGCAATCAGCCCCAGCATTTT.

The gene calls are TRBV7-9 and TRBJ1-2; D is undetermined. This CDR3 has 15 residues. Germline CDR1 and CDR2: SEHNR and FQNEAQ (reference sequence). V lost 1 base, J lost 7 bases, and 16 bases lay in between. In DNA form, the CDR3 reads TGTGCCAGCAGCTTAGGACCGGGGAGGGTCTCTGGCTACACCTTC. This gives the protein CASSLGPGRVSGYTF.

V gene TRBV5-1 combines with J gene TRBJ1-1; 7 bases fit TRBD1. Unmatched junction bases numbered 7, after V lost 4 bases and J lost 1 base. This CDR3 has 15 residues. Germline V gene lookup returns CDR1 SGHRS and CDR2 YFSETQ. In DNA, the CDR3 is TGCGCCAGCAGCCGCATGGGGACAGCGAACACTGAAGCTTTCTTT. Translating it yields CASSRMGTANTEAFF.

In this sample, this clone turned up a few times. The rearrangement joins TRBV21-1 to TRBJ1-4. TRBV21-1 is a pseudogene locus. The length of the CDR3 is 17 residues. This CDR3 reads CASSNGYSLGISEKLFF. The CDR3 coding sequence is TGTGCCAGCAGTAACGGATATTCGCTTGGAATTTCTGAAAAACTGTTTTTT.

The CDR3 reads CASSPSGSGYEQYF. CDR3 DNA: TGTGCCAGCAGCCCTAGCGGGAGTGGGTACGAGCAGTACTTC. The chain carries TRBV27 and TRBJ2-5, with TRBD2 matching over 10 bases. The assigned J gene may be wrong: the sequence end matches TRBJ2-7 better. The germline CDR1 and CDR2 sequences are MNHEY and SMNVEV (reference sequence). The CDR3 sequence is 14 residues long.

The V and J genes are TRBV30 and TRBJ2-5; D may match TRBD1 or TRBD2 (6 bases each). This CDR3 spans 19 amino acids. CDR1 is GTSNPN, CDR2 SVGIG, per germline (reference sequence). Trimming shortened V by 0 bases and J by 0 bases, and 23 bases separated the two germline ends. CDR3 bases: TGTGCCTGGAGTGTAGCGAAGAAGGAGAGGGGGGCCTACCAAGAGACCCAGTACTTC. It codes for CAWSVAKKERGAYQETQYF.

The rearrangement links TRBV6-6 to TRBJ2-5; weak D call: TRBD1 (5 bases). CDR3 size: 14 residues. Germline V gene sequence: CDR1 MNHNY, CDR2 SVGAGI (reference sequence). Trimming took 0 bases from V and 5 from J, leaving 10 bases between them. The CDR3 protein is CASSYSQGWETQYF. In DNA form, the CDR3 reads TGTGCCAGCAGTTACTCGCAGGGTTGGGAGACCCAGTACTTC.

This clone has more than one count but fewer than ten. J is TRBJ2-3 and V is TRBV7-2; a possible D gene is TRBD2 (6 bases). With 2 bases removed from V and 6 bases from J, the gap between germline ends came to 9 bases. The CDR3 spans 13 residues. CDR1 SGHTA and CDR2 FQGNSA come from the germline V gene. The CDR3 protein is CASSLRGRDTQYF. The CDR3, as DNA: TGTGCCAGCAGCTTAAGAGGGAGGGATACGCAGTATTTT.